This TCR beta chain was observed in a study of CD8+ T cells in alopecia areata. Extraction of RNA preceded its reverse transcription into cDNA, which served as the sequencing template. The assay was immunoSEQ multiplex PCR, and TCRdb's table has in-frame clones only and misses some. The sample includes some 190,000 clones, approximately 72% seen only once; the top ten take 1% to 1.5%. The sample holds one count of this clone. Its target is unknown. Findings and caveats of the study: In patients, TCRs were shared less clearly than in mice, and HLA may possibly be involved.

Treatment indicated: oral pan-JAK inhibitor, 5-10 mg twice daily. This CDR3 comprises 16 residues. The germline V gene has CDR1 SGHTA and CDR2 FQGNSA. Trimming cost V 5 bases and J 2 bases; bases outside gene matches: 6. The source of this sequence is a human donor with alopecia areata. The V gene is TRBV7-2, the J gene TRBJ2-1, with TRBD2 matching over 10 bases. The sample consisted of CD4+ T cells sorted from blood, taken at week 44, from a patient treated with tofacitinib. This CDR3 reads CASSPTSGVTYNEQFF. CDR3 nucleotide sequence: TGTGCCAGCAGCCCCACTAGCGGGGTTACCTACAATGAGCAGTTCTTC. The full variable domain, in which reference TRBV7-2 and TRBJ2-1 provide the parts outside the CDR3, is GAGVSQSPSNKVTEKGKDVELRCDPISGHTALYWYRQSLGQGLEFLIYFQGNSAPDKSGLPSDRFSAERTGGSVSTLTIQRTQQEDSAVYLCASSPTSGVTYNEQFFGPGTRLTVL.